A selection of T cell receptor beta chains follows, all from one sample in a study of cytomegalovirus exposure and HLA in healthy donors. Clones were sequenced by immunoSEQ multiplex PCR, and TCRdb holds only the in-frame ones, with some missing. The data hold tens of thousands of clones, with 60% to 70% observed a single time. Sequencing input: PBMCs. These TCRs come from a man in his forties in good health and CMV-seropositive. Each CDR3 is given with its conserved first and last residue. The D gene is left open where the match is weak.

d_gene	v_gene	j_gene	len	CDR3aa	CDR3nt
TRBD1	TRBV4-1	TRBJ1-1	14	CASRAGGLNTEAFF	TGCGCCAGCAGGGCAGGGGGACTGAACACTGAAGCTTTCTTT
TRBD1	TRBV6-5	TRBJ1-5	14	CASRRTGLNQPQHF	TGTGCCAGCAGACGGACAGGGCTCAATCAGCCCCAGCATTTT
.	TRBV5-1	TRBJ1-4	15	CASSTLPGSDEKLFF	TGCGCCAGCAGCACCCTTCCGGGGTCAGATGAAAAACTGTTTTTT
.	TRBV5-1	TRBJ1-1	13	CASSLQEQGEAFF	TGCGCCAGCAGCTTACAAGAACAGGGTGAAGCTTTCTTT
.	TRBV5-1	TRBJ1-4	15	CASSLGDKNNEKLFF	TGCGCCAGCAGCTTGGGGGACAAAAATAATGAAAAACTGTTTTTT
TRBD2	TRBV5-1	TRBJ2-7	17	CASSLPGTSGFLYEQYF	TGCGCCAGCAGCTTGCCCGGGACTAGCGGATTCCTCTACGAGCAGTACTTC
.	TRBV4-2	TRBJ2-2	14	CASSHSTHTGELFF	TGTGCCAGCAGCCATTCCACTCACACCGGGGAGCTGTTTTTT
TRBD2	TRBV25-1	TRBJ2-3	15	CASSVGLAATDTQYF	TGTGCCAGCAGTGTTGGGCTAGCGGCCACAGATACGCAGTATTTT
.	TRBV30	TRBJ2-7	12	CAWSVGGDEQYF	TGTGCCTGGAGTGTAGGGGGAGACGAGCAGTACTTC
.	TRBV18	TRBJ1-1	15	CASSPQGTGTSEAFF	TGTGCCAGCTCACCGCAGGGTACTGGGACTTCTGAAGCTTTCTTT
TRBD1	TRBV29-1	TRBJ1-1	12	CSVSTGLTEAFF	TGCAGCGTTTCGACAGGGCTGACTGAAGCTTTCTTT
.	TRBV5-1	TRBJ2-1	15	CASTPGHISYNEQFF	TGCGCCAGCACCCCCGGACACATCTCCTACAATGAGCAGTTCTTC